A selection of T cell receptor beta chains follows, all from one sample in a study of cytomegalovirus exposure and HLA in healthy donors. Profiled with immunoSEQ multiplex PCR; TCRdb holds only in-frame clones, not every one. The data contain about 60,000 clones, over 75% of them singletons. Sequences were obtained from PBMCs. The receptor source for this set is a male donor in good health and CMV-seronegative. CDR3s include the opening cysteine and the closing phenylalanine or tryptophan. D genes are given only for firm matches. Clone size is not always given. Where it is, it says once, few, many or a class for expanded clones.

NA,TRBJ2-2,NA,TRBV5-1,TGCGCCAGCAGCCTAAACACCGGGGAGCTGTTTTTT,CASSLNTGELFF
NA,TRBJ1-3,NA,TRBV7-3,TGTGCCAGCAGCTTATCGGGACAAACTGGAAACACCATATATTTT,CASSLSGQTGNTIYF
NA,TRBJ1-5,NA,TRBV7-2,TGTGCCAGCAGCTTACAGACGGACTATTTAGCCGGGAAGCCCCAGCATTTT,CASSLQTDYLAGKPQHF
NA,TRBJ1-1,NA,TRBV7-2,TGTGCCAGCAGCTCCCAAGTTGCGCTTTACACTGAAGCTTTCTTT,CASSSQVALYTEAFF
NA,TRBJ2-1,NA,TRBV7-2,TGTGCCAGCAGCTTAGCGCGGCGAGGGGGCTACAATGAGCAGTTCTTC,CASSLARRGGYNEQFF
NA,TRBJ2-5,TRBD2,TRBV7-3,TGTGCCAGCAGCCCAGGACTAGCGGGGGCCTTTAGGGAGACCCAGTACTTC,CASSPGLAGAFRETQYF
NA,TRBJ1-4,NA,TRBV9,TGTGCCAGCAGTCGCGGGCGGGATGAAAAACTGTTTTTT,CASSRGRDEKLFF
NA,TRBJ1-1,TRBD1,TRBV4-2,TGTGCCAGCAGCCAACCGGACAGGGAAAACACTGAAGCTTTCTTT,CASSQPDRENTEAFF
NA,TRBJ1-4,NA,TRBV18,TGTGCCAGCTCACCATACAGGGCAGCGGATGAAAAACTGTTTTTT,CASSPYRAADEKLFF
NA,TRBJ2-7,NA,TRBV27,TGTGCCAGCAGTTTATGGGCTACAGGGCGCTCCTACGAGCAGTACTTC,CASSLWATGRSYEQYF
NA,TRBJ2-5,TRBD1,TRBV5-6,TGTGCCAGCAGCTCCCAGGGGGTGGGGGAGACCCAGTACTTC,CASSSQGVGETQYF
NA,TRBJ2-1,TRBD1,TRBV27,TGTGCCAGCAGTTCTAGACAGGGTAGTTCGGGTGAGCAGTTCTTC,CASSSRQGSSGEQFF
NA,TRBJ1-6,NA,TRBV9,TGTGCCAGCAGCTTAGACCCCGGCGGATATAATTCACCCCTCCACTTT,CASSLDPGGYNSPLHF
NA,TRBJ1-1,NA,TRBV19,TGTGCCAGTAGTATAGCGGGAGGATCGTACACTGAAGCTTTCTTT,CASSIAGGSYTEAFF
NA,TRBJ1-1,NA,TRBV2,TGTGCCAGCAGGGTACGGGGGGGAATGAACACTGAAGCTTTCTTT,CASRVRGGMNTEAFF
NA,TRBJ2-4,TRBD1,TRBV7-2,TGTGCCAGCAGCACGAGGACAGGGGGCGGACAAAACATTCAGTACTTC,CASSTRTGGGQNIQYF
NA,TRBJ1-3,NA,TRBV9,TGTGCCAGCAGCGTAGCGGGTGCCGGGTCGGGTGGAAACACCATATATTTT,CASSVAGAGSGGNTIYF
NA,TRBJ1-2,NA,TRBV5-4,TGTGCCAGCAGCTTGGCGCGGGAGACCGGCTACACCTTC,CASSLARETGYTF
few,TRBJ1-6,TRBD1,TRBV7-2,TGTGCCAGCAGTCTGCAGGGACAGGCTAATTCACCCCTCCACTTT,CASSLQGQANSPLHF
few,TRBJ2-3,TRBD2,TRBV9,TGTGCCAGCAGCGTAGATGAACTTGGACTAGCGGGGGGTCTAACAGATACGCAGTATTTT,CASSVDELGLAGGLTDTQYF
NA,TRBJ1-2,TRBD1,TRBV19,TGTGCCAGTACAGGGGGCCCGGACTATGGCTACACCTTC,CASTGGPDYGYTF
once,TRBJ1-1,TRBD1,TRBV19,TGTGCCAGTAGTATTCGGAGGACAGGACGGGACACTGAAGCTTTCTTT,CASSIRRTGRDTEAFF
NA,TRBJ2-5,TRBD2,TRBV4-3,TGCGCCAGCAGCCGGGGGGCGGGGGGCGGAGAGACCCAGTACTTC,CASSRGAGGGETQYF
NA,TRBJ2-4,TRBD1,TRBV6-6,TGTGCCAGCAGCCCCAACAGGGGTAACATTCAGTACTTC,CASSPNRGNIQYF
once,TRBJ2-5,NA,TRBV2,TGTGCCAGCGCTCGTGACAGCCAAGAGACCCAGTACTTC,CASARDSQETQYF
once,TRBJ2-7,TRBD1,TRBV29-1,TGCAGCGTTGTGGGTGACAGGGGCTCCCACGAGCAGTACTTC,CSVVGDRGSHEQYF
NA,TRBJ1-4,NA,TRBV6-1,TGTGCCAGCAGTGAACAGGCTTTAGATGAAAAACTGTTTTTT,CASSEQALDEKLFF
NA,TRBJ1-2,NA,TRBV30,TGTGCCTGGAGTGTCTTAAACAGGAACTATGGCTACACCTTC,CAWSVLNRNYGYTF
few,TRBJ1-1,NA,TRBV9,TGTGCCAGCGGGCTTAGGGGTGGCACTGAAGCTTTCTTT,CASGLRGGTEAFF
NA,TRBJ1-2,NA,TRBV5-4,TGTGCCAGCAGCTTGATAACCGGGACAAACTATGGCTACACCTTC,CASSLITGTNYGYTF
NA,TRBJ1-1,NA,TRBV7-3,TGTGCCAGCAGCTTCGGACAGTACACTGAAGCTTTCTTT,CASSFGQYTEAFF
NA,TRBJ1-2,NA,TRBV4-2,TGTGCCAGCAGCCAAGTGGGACGGGGGACTAACTATGGCTACACCTTC,CASSQVGRGTNYGYTF
NA,TRBJ2-1,TRBD1,TRBV6-4,TGTGCCAGCAGTTCCGACAGGGTCTCCTACAATGAGCAGTTCTTC,CASSSDRVSYNEQFF
NA,TRBJ2-5,NA,TRBV11-2,TGTGCCAGCAGCTTCCCAGCGGGCGAAGGAGAGACCCAGTACTTC,CASSFPAGEGETQYF
NA,TRBJ2-4,NA,TRBV7-2,TGTGCCAGCAGCTCAGCTACAGGGCTAGCCAAAAACATTCAGTACTTC,CASSSATGLAKNIQYF
NA,TRBJ2-1,TRBD1,TRBV19,TGTGCCAGTAGTAAACCCATCAGGACAGGATACAATGAGCAGTTCTTC,CASSKPIRTGYNEQFF
NA,TRBJ1-2,NA,TRBV18,TGTGCCAGCTCACGGGACACAGCTAACTATGGCTACACCTTC,CASSRDTANYGYTF
NA,TRBJ1-4,TRBD1,TRBV14,TGTGCCAGCAGCCAGGGACAGGGGGGCGAAAAACTGTTTTTT,CASSQGQGGEKLFF
NA,TRBJ1-5,TRBD1,TRBV19,TGTGCCAGTAGGATCTCAGGGGGAGGATTTGGCAATCAGCCCCAGCATTTT,CASRISGGGFGNQPQHF
NA,TRBJ2-7,TRBD1,TRBV9,TGTGCCAGCAGCTTAACCGGGACAGGGGATGAGCAGTACTTC,CASSLTGTGDEQYF
once,TRBJ2-1,TRBD1,TRBV9,TGTGCCAGCAGCGTAGCTGAGGGACAGTACAATGAGCAGTTCTTC,CASSVAEGQYNEQFF
NA,TRBJ2-7,TRBD1,TRBV6-1,TGTGCCAGCATCACGACAGGGGGTAGACACGAGCAGTACTTC,CASITTGGRHEQYF
NA,TRBJ1-2,NA,TRBV5-4,TGTGCCAGCAGCCCCACAGCTAACTGTGGCTACACCTTC,CASSPTANCGYTF
once,TRBJ2-5,NA,TRBV12-2,TGTGCAAGTCGCTTAGCGTCTTCCCTAGCGGGGGGCCCAGGGACCCAGTACTTC,CASRLASSLAGGPGTQYF
NA,TRBJ2-2,TRBD1,TRBV2,TGTGCCAGCAGGGGGGACAGGGGGTCGACCGGGGAGCTGTTTTTT,CASRGDRGSTGELFF
NA,TRBJ2-1,TRBD2,TRBV6-6,TGTGCCAGCAGTTACCCTAGCGGGGGTGACAATGAGCAGTTCTTC,CASSYPSGGDNEQFF
once,TRBJ1-1,NA,TRBV7-3,TGTGCCAGCAGCTCTAAGCTCCGGGGTGAAGCTTTCTTT,CASSSKLRGEAFF
NA,TRBJ2-1,NA,TRBV7-9,TGTGCCAGCAGCCCGGGATTTAATGAGCAGTTCTTC,CASSPGFNEQFF
NA,TRBJ1-4,NA,TRBV9,TGTGCCAGCAGCGTAGATAGGGGGGGCCGAGAAAAACTGTTTTTT,CASSVDRGGREKLFF
NA,TRBJ2-3,NA,TRBV6-5,TGTGCCAGCAGTTACTCCCGGGGGACTAGCACAGATACGCAGTATTTT,CASSYSRGTSTDTQYF